This TCR beta chain was obtained from a study of control samples from healthy donors and cancer patients (TCRdb year 2020). Receptors were amplified or captured by the immunoSEQ multiplex PCR assay. Imported from immuneACCESS, the table was reduced by TCRdb to in-frame sequences with V and J called. These copies leave out some clones; in studies compared against another copy, an unresolved V gene accounts for under half, and the cause of the remainder is not known. A total of about 130,000 clones appear in this sample, 90% of them only once. The ten top clones hold 2% to 2.5% of the sample. In the case of this clone: This receptor's antigen is unknown. No base-level quality is on record; no much larger clone is a single base apart.

Via the germline V gene, CDR1 is WSHSY and CDR2 SAAADI. There are 14 amino acids in the CDR3, from cysteine to phenylalanine inclusive. The CDR3 DNA has 42 bases and is translated from base 1. The V end gives up 6 bases and the J end 8 bases, leaving 10 bases in the junction not matched to a gene. The chain is made from TRBV10-2 and TRBJ2-1; 7 nucleotides in the junction match TRBD2. This TCR was recovered from a man aged 18 to 29 in good health. Sequencing was performed on blood. The CDR3 in this case is CASRSLAVVDEQFF. Read as DNA, the sequence is TGCGCCAGCAGATCCCTAGCGGTTGTGGATGAGCAGTTCTTC.